Listed here are 20 T cell receptor beta chains from one sample, sequenced in a study of blood T cell repertoires in COVID-19. Produced via immunoSEQ multiplex PCR; TCRdb's table is partial and in-frame only. The top ten clones hold approximately 15% of a sample with around 55,000 clones, approximately 90% of them seen once. Sequenced sample: peripheral blood. Receptors originate from a human donor with active COVID-19. The donor label of this sample is uncertain.

The V call is TRBV9, the J call TRBJ1-3; tentative D call: TRBD1 (5 bases). The CDR3 is 15 amino acids. V lost 4 bases, J lost 2 bases, and 13 bases lay in between. The V gene's germline CDR1 is SGDLS and CDR2 YYNGEE. The CDR3 loop is CASSSPQGAGNTIYF. The DNA of the CDR3 is TGTGCCAGCAGCTCCCCCCAAGGGGCTGGAAACACCATATATTTT.

The chain is built from TRBV5-6 and TRBJ2-7, with 7 nucleotides matching TRBD1. This CDR3 spans 13 amino acids. The germline CDR1 and CDR2 sequences are SGHDT and YYEEEE. V lost 7 bases to trimming and J lost 0 bases; unmatched junction nucleotides: 4. CDR3 DNA sequence: TGTGCCAGCTGGACAGGAAACTCCTACGAGCAGTACTTC. Protein: CASWTGNSYEQYF.

This clone appeared many times. V is TRBV19 and J is TRBJ1-4; D is ambiguous. Germline CDR1 reads LNHDA; CDR2 reads SQIVND (reference sequence). CDR3 length: 14 amino acids. The V end lost 0 bases, the J end lost 8 bases, and 10 bases lay between the germline ends. In DNA, the CDR3 is TGTGCCAGTAGTATAGATCTTTTCCCGGAAAAACTGTTTTTT. Translated: CASSIDLFPEKLFF. Combining the CDR3 with reference TRBV19 and TRBJ1-4 gives the whole variable domain DGGITQSPKYLFRKEGQNVTLSCEQNLNHDAMYWYRQDPGQGLRLIYYSQIVNDFQKGDIAEGYSVSREKKESFPLTVTSAQKNPTAFYLCASSIDLFPEKLFFGSGTQLSVL.

The chain carries TRBV5-5 and TRBJ2-2, with D possibly TRBD2 on 5 matching bases. The CDR3 is made up of 15 amino acids. V was clipped by 2 bases and J by 7 bases, with 15 bases between them. Germline assignment: CDR1 SGHKS and CDR2 YYEKEE (reference sequence). The CDR3 here is CASSLVTSRVGELFF. In DNA, the CDR3 is TGTGCCAGCAGCTTAGTTACTAGTCGGGTCGGGGAGCTGTTTTTT.

V and J are TRBV18 and TRBJ2-7, with TRBD1 as a possible D gene (6 bases). V was clipped by 4 bases and J by 4 bases, with 17 bases between them. The CDR3 is 15 amino acids. The V gene's germline CDR1 is KGHSH and CDR2 LQKENI. The CDR3 is CASSQTSGAGYEQYF. The CDR3 DNA follows: TGTGCCAGCTCACAGACCTCAGGGGCAGGGTACGAGCAGTACTTC.

The chain couples TRBV9 to TRBJ1-5, with TRBD1 matching 10 bases. Germline CDR1 and CDR2: SGDLS and YYNGEE. The CDR3 is 19 residues long. V lost 0 bases, J lost 5 bases, and 14 bases stayed unmatched. The CDR3 DNA sequence: TGTGCCAGCAGCGTAGATTGGGACAGGGGCCTAAAACCATATCAGCCCCAGCATTTT. This encodes CASSVDWDRGLKPYQPQHF.

The chain carries TRBV7-9 and TRBJ2-7; D may be TRBD2 (6 bases). V was clipped by 6 bases and J by 6 bases, with 12 bases between them. CDR1 is SEHNR and CDR2 is FQNEAQ in the germline V gene (reference sequence). The CDR3 covers 12 residues. CDR3 DNA sequence: TGTGCCAGCAGGGTAGCGGAGGGCGAGCAGTACTTC. This gives the protein CASRVAEGEQYF.

The rearrangement links TRBV18 to TRBJ2-6, with D possibly TRBD1 on 6 matching bases. The germline gives CDR1 KGHSH, CDR2 LQKENI. The CDR3 extends over 15 amino acids. Trimming stripped 5 bases from V and 2 bases from J, with 10 bases between. In nucleotides, the CDR3 is TGTGCCAGCTCAACGGCAGGGGCTGGGGCCAACGTCCTGACTTTC. Its translation: CASSTAGAGANVLTF.

The chain combines TRBV5-1 with TRBJ2-7; 14 bases fit TRBD2. V shed 4 bases, J shed 6 bases, and the junction held 6 bases outside the gene matches. The germline CDR1 and CDR2 sequences are SGHRS and YFSETQ. The CDR3 contains 15 residues. CDR3: CASSGGTSGSGEQYF. The DNA for the CDR3 is TGCGCCAGCAGCGGTGGGACTAGCGGGAGTGGCGAGCAGTACTTC.

The chain employs TRBV6-1 and TRBJ1-2, with D possibly being TRBD1 (5 bases). V lost 2 bases and J lost 7, with 8 bases in between. This CDR3 region has 12 residues. In germline, CDR1 is MNHNS, CDR2 SASEGT. CDR3 bases: TGTGCCAGCAGTGAACAGGGTGGTGGCTACACCTTC. This gives the protein CASSEQGGGYTF.

This chain uses TRBV9 with TRBJ2-1; 9 bases agree with TRBD1. The CDR3 totals 15 residues. V was clipped by 4 bases and J by 9 bases; unmatched bases: 11. The germline V gene encodes CDR1 SGDLS and CDR2 YYNGEE. CDR3 in DNA: TGTGCCAGCAGCATAGTGGGACAGGGTTTTGCTGAGCAGTTCTTC. Amino acid sequence: CASSIVGQGFAEQFF.

This clone has just one count. The CDR3 sequence is CASSPAGRLMGYTF. Here the CDR3 DNA reads TGTGCCAGCTCACCCGCGGGACGGTTGATGGGCTACACCTTC. The chain couples TRBV18 to TRBJ1-2; possibly TRBD1 for D (5 bases). V shed 3 bases and J shed 8 bases, with 16 bases lying between them. The CDR3 is 14 amino acids. Per the germline V gene, CDR1 is KGHSH and CDR2 is LQKENI.

The chain has TRBV20-1 and TRBJ2-1; tentative D call: TRBD2 (6 bases). Germline loops: CDR1 DFQATT, CDR2 SNEGSKA (reference sequence). V lost 4 bases, J lost 9 bases, and 10 bases lay in between. This CDR3 contains 11 residues. CDR3 DNA sequence: TGCAGTGCTACCGGGAGCGGTGAGCAGTTCTTC. It yields the protein CSATGSGEQFF.

In this sample, this clone turned up a few times. This chain links TRBV10-1 with TRBJ2-7; D is possibly TRBD1 (6 bases). Trimming removed 9 bases at V and 4 bases at J, with 13 bases between. CDR3 size: 12 residues. Per germline, CDR1 WNHNN and CDR2 SYGVQD (reference sequence). CDR3 residues: CASSRGPYEQYV. The CDR3 nucleotides are TGCGCCAGTAGCAGGGGCCCGTACGAGCAGTACGTC.

The chain employs TRBV7-6 and TRBJ2-2, with a possible D match to TRBD2 (5 bases). Germline CDR1 and CDR2: SGHVS and FNYEAQ. CDR3 length: 17 amino acids. Trimming stripped 5 bases from V and 1 base from J, with 17 bases between. Here the CDR3 reads CASSIPASLLNTGELFF. CDR3 in DNA: TGTGCCAGCAGCATACCCGCTAGCCTCCTGAACACCGGGGAGCTGTTTTTT. Using reference TRBV7-6 and TRBJ2-2 for the parts outside the CDR3, the full variable domain is GAGVSQSPRYKVTKRGQDVALRCDPISGHVSLYWYRQALGQGPEFLTYFNYEAQQDKSGLPNDRFSAERPEGSISTLTIQRTEQRDSAMYRCASSIPASLLNTGELFFGEGSRLTVL.

This clone is a singleton in its sample. The V and J genes are TRBV7-9 and TRBJ2-2, with TRBD1 as a possible D gene (6 bases). Trimming took 5 bases from V and 0 from J, leaving 10 bases between them. The CDR3 covers 15 residues. CDR1 SEHNR and CDR2 FQNEAQ come from the germline V gene (reference sequence). DNA for the CDR3: TGTGCCAGCAGCCCACAGGGTGCGAACACCGGGGAGCTGTTTTTT. Protein sequence: CASSPQGANTGELFF.

This clone was counted a single time. The chain recombines TRBV7-6 with TRBJ2-3; 9 bases line up with TRBD2. V shed 5 bases and J 2 bases; nucleotides not matched to a gene: 11. The CDR3 has 17 amino acids. The V gene's germline CDR1 is SGHVS and CDR2 FNYEAQ. As DNA, the CDR3 is TGTGCCAGCAGCCAACCCACAGCGGGAGGTACCACAGATACGCAGTATTTT. It specifies CASSQPTAGGTTDTQYF.

This chain connects TRBV5-4 to TRBJ2-7, with TRBD1 matching 7 bases. Germline V gene data show CDR1 as SGHNT and CDR2 as YYREEE (reference sequence). This CDR3 region has 16 residues. V trimming: 0 bases; J trimming: 2 bases; junction bases outside the gene matches: 8. CDR3 loop: CASSLAQQGRTYEQYF. The CDR3 DNA reads as TGTGCCAGCAGCTTGGCACAACAGGGGCGGACCTACGAGCAGTACTTC.

In this sample, this clone turned up once. The V gene is TRBV5-1, the J gene TRBJ2-5; possible D gene TRBD2, 5 bases. The germline V and J ends were trimmed by 0 bases and 5 bases, with 14 bases remaining between them. The germline CDR1 and CDR2 sequences are SGHRS and YFSETQ. There are 15 residues in the CDR3. The CDR3 DNA reads TGCGCCAGCAGCTTGGAAGGAGGCCCCGGGGAGACCCAGTACTTC. Its translation: CASSLEGGPGETQYF. The variable domain in full, completed from reference TRBV5-1 and TRBJ2-5, reads KAGVTQTPRYLIKTRGQQVTLSCSPISGHRSVSWYQQTPGQGLQFLFEYFSETQRNKGNFPGRFSGRQFSNSRSEMNVSTLELGDSALYLCASSLEGGPGETQYFGPGTRLLVL.

The chain combines TRBV12-5 with TRBJ2-1; D might be TRBD2 (6 bases). There are 14 residues in the CDR3. CDR1 is LGHNT, CDR2 FRNRAP, per germline. V lost 3 bases, J lost 8 bases, and 14 bases lay in between. In nucleotides, the CDR3 is TGTGCTAGTGGTTTTGACGGGAGAAGGCATGAGCAGTTCTTC. It yields the protein CASGFDGRRHEQFF.